One T cell receptor (beta chain) is described in this entry. Its target antigen remains unknown. It has no much larger one-base neighbor in the sample; base qualities were not kept. The data belong to a study of shared clonotypes between healthy human individuals (dated by TCRdb to about 2020). About the full investigation: Two women and three men aged 18 to 49 years were included in the cohort. For each donor, three plates each were used for CD4 naive and CD4 memory, two plates were used for CD8 naive, and one plate was used for CD8 memory. The study deeply sequenced blood TCR repertoires of about five healthy adults to estimate repertoire size and the extent of clonotype sharing between individuals. To increase sequencing depth and limit assay-specific biases, TCR repertoire library preparation and sequencing were carried out by different laboratories using diverse techniques. Each donor's leukapheresis produced roughly between about 0.8 and 8.9 billion PBMCs.

Broad study findings and their caveats: Even with the large sequencing depth, rarefaction of the sorted-subset datasets indicated that sequencing was incomplete. Clonotypes shared by all four sorted-subset donors showed higher generation probabilities than non-shared clonotypes. Sampling was limited to blood, and TCR repertoires in tissue likely differ from TCR repertoires in blood. Pairwise subsampling led to the expectation that sequencing depth would affect the degree of clonotype sharing among donors. About 5% of naive CD4, 3.5% of naive CD8, 2.3% of memory CD4, and approximately 0.39% of memory CD8 clonotypes were shared across a few donors. Because the study included a small number of donors, the genetic and exposure-history diversity represented was limited. Naive subsets generally had larger estimated clonotype richness than memory subsets did.

The CDR3 goes from the cysteine to the phenylalanine over 16 residues. The entry retains the CDR3 DNA only, 48 bases that are in frame from base 1. CDR1 and CDR2 (ENHRY, SYGVKD) derive from the germline V gene. V has 4 bases trimmed and J has 1 base trimmed; junction bases matching no gene number 7. Using the deep immunoSEQ assay, TCR CDR3 regions were amplified from genomic DNA by multiplex PCR. For each cell subset, the extracted genomic DNA was distributed evenly across all wells of several immunoSEQ 96-well plates, and each plate served as one replicate. Each replicate PCR for sorted subsets received around 0.2 ug genomic DNA, equal to some 32,000 T cell genomes. The purified libraries were quantified using a Qubit 3.0 fluorometer, sized with a Bioanalyzer 2100, and then quantified again using the KAPA Library Quantification kit. A separate single-read 150-cycle Illumina NextSeq 550 flow cell was used to sequence each immunoSEQ 96-well plate. On the authors' methods: Because only junctional sequences without quality scores were contained in the immunoSEQ output, filtering matching that applied to full-length reads could not be performed. Sequences were annotated with PyIR, a Python wrapper for IgBLAST v1.9, and V/J genes and CDR3 were assigned using IMGT germline references. Reads were filtered out if the reads had weak V/J assignments (E-value above 1e-6), no CDR3, stop codons, out-of-frame junctions, or ambiguous translated residues. V3J clonotypes were defined by identical inferred V gene, J gene, and CDR3 amino acid sequence. The percentage overlap between two repertoires was calculated by dividing the number of shared unique clonotypes by the size of the smaller repertoire. Three approaches were used to assess repertoire richness: RTK rarefaction, the Chao1 estimator, and Recon v2.1 estimates of unobserved clonotypes. Generation probabilities were computed with OLGA for all TCRbeta clonotypes obtained by the gDNA method from several donors. The immuneACCESS repertoire file appears here via TCRdb, limited to in-frame rearrangements. These files lack a portion of the clones; in checked studies, under half of the deficit traces to unresolved V genes, and the cause of the others is not known. That table is the source of V, J and clone size, and D and trimming were worked out from the DNA. This sample has fewer than 1.8 million clones in its table, and 98% of those were observed once. Approximately 0.4% of the sample is held by the ten biggest clonotypes.

The donors were healthy, HIV-negative adults who had no recently reported acute infections or vaccinations. Only Caucasian adults living in Nashville, Tennessee, USA were represented among the donors. CD4+ T cells were enriched through magnetic negative selection, after which naive cells were positively selected on CD45RA and the remaining negative fraction served as the memory subset. After blood collection by leukapheresis, PBMCs were isolated using Ficoll-Histopaque density gradient centrifugation and then cryopreserved in the vapor phase of liquid nitrogen. Purity and quantity of every magnetically sorted T cell population were checked by analytical flow cytometry. Genomic DNA was isolated from every sorted fraction and measured by UV absorbance on a Nanodrop 2000c.

The V and J genes are TRBV10-3 and TRBJ2-3, with 8 junctional bases fitting TRBD2. The sequence came from a man aged 25-45 years in good health. Specimen: naive CD4+ T cells sorted from blood. Read against the paper, the sample's cell subset or site label means: CD45RA+ positively selected. The nucleotide sequence reads as follows: TGTGCCATCAGTGGTAAGCGGGAGAGTCGCACAGATACGCAGTATTTT. It is translated as CAISGKRESRTDTQYF.